This T cell receptor (beta chain) was retrieved from a study of CD8+CD57+ T cells in acquired aplastic anemia. Overall study: Healthy-donor CD4+ cells averaged around 10 million reads. Findings and caveats of the study: It was found that more than 25 CD8+ CDR3 sequences were shared between patients and controls.

At least ten counts were recorded for this clonotype. As yet, its antigen is unknown. V lost 0 bases and J lost 1, with 10 bases in between. This CDR3 region has 15 residues. The germline V gene encodes CDR1 LGHNA and CDR2 YNFKEQ. Profiling of TCR beta VDJ combinations and CDR3 sequences used genomic DNA as template. MiXCR was run by TCRdb on the reads, yielding one entry per CDR3 protein. The sample includes around 230,000 distinct CDR3 sequences, about 59% of them seen just once. This receptor was taken from a human donor in good health. The chain uses TRBV4-2 and TRBJ2-7; D may be TRBD2 (5 bases). The material sequenced was sorted CD4+, CD8+, or CD8+CD57+ T cells (not recorded which) from PBMCs. The CDR3 loop reads CASSQEDSVSYEQYF. The CDR3 nucleotides read TGTGCCAGCAGCCAAGAGGATAGCGTATCCTACGAGCAGTACTTC.